This record looks at one T cell receptor beta chain sequence and its context. Its antigen is not known. This PCR relied on a set of 60 Vbeta primers and 13 Jbeta primers. Clones were sequenced by immunoSEQ multiplex PCR, and TCRdb holds only the in-frame ones, with some missing. The profile shows roughly 150,000 clones, around 76% of them singletons. Between the trimmed V and J ends, which lost 7 bases and 2 bases, there was a span of 13 bases. In germline, CDR1 is SNHLY, CDR2 FYNNEI. This CDR3 contains 14 residues. This sample is drawn from a study of cytomegalovirus exposure and HLA in healthy donors. Findings and limits, study-wide: Rates of TCR association differed by HLA locus in a later analysis, with DRB1 highest and HLA-C lowest.

The chain joins TRBV2 to TRBJ2-3; TRBD2 is a possible D gene (6 bases). This TCR was sampled from a man aged 40-49 years in good health and CMV-seronegative. The sample taken for sequencing was PBMCs. The DNA for the CDR3 is TGTGCCAGCAACTATGCGGGAAACACAGATACGCAGTATTTT. The encoded protein is CASNYAGNTDTQYF. Full variable domain (outside the CDR3, taken from reference TRBV2 and TRBJ2-3): EPEVTQTPSHQVTQMGQEVILRCVPISNHLYFYWYRQILGQKVEFLVSFYNNEISEKSEIFDDQFSVERPDGSNFTLKIRSTKLEDSAMYFCASNYAGNTDTQYFGPGTRLTVL.